These 7 T cell receptor beta chains originate from one sample sequenced in a study of T cell responses to AZD1222 COVID-19 vaccine. Libraries were prepared by immunoSEQ multiplex PCR; TCRdb keeps only in-frame clonotypes and omits some of them. The data contain some 150,000 clones, approximately 90% of them singletons. The input for sequencing was peripheral blood, taken after recovery from COVID-19. All receptors come from an adult who had recovered from COVID-19.

The genes are TRBV7-2 and TRBJ2-3, with 15 bases identical to TRBD2. Germline values: CDR1 SGHTA, CDR2 FQGNSA. With 0 bases clipped from V and 11 bases from J, the junction kept 6 bases outside the gene matches. The CDR3 runs to 16 residues. CDR3 loop: CASSLAGTSGGNWQYF. The CDR3 DNA is TGTGCCAGCAGCTTAGCAGGGACTAGCGGGGGGAATTGGCAGTATTTT.

The chain has TRBV18 and TRBJ2-1; 10 bases line up with TRBD1. Germline CDR1 reads KGHSH; CDR2 reads LQKENI. V gave up 0 bases and J gave up 10 bases; unmatched junction bases: 9. The length of the CDR3 is 16 residues. This CDR3 is CASSPPGTGAMGEQFF. In DNA, the CDR3 is TGTGCCAGCTCACCACCTGGGACAGGGGCTATGGGGGAGCAGTTCTTC.

This chain uses TRBV21-1 with TRBJ1-2; the table gives TRBD1 as D, unverified against the DNA. TRBV21-1 is a pseudogene locus. The CDR3 runs to 15 residues. The CDR3 bases are TGTGCCAGCAGCTTAACCGGGACAGGGGCCCATGGCTACACCTTC. It is translated as CASSLTGTGAHGYTF.

The chain combines TRBV9 with TRBJ1-6; D gene ambiguous. The CDR3 is 15 residues long. Germline V gene lookup returns CDR1 SGDLS and CDR2 YYNGEE. Trimming took 0 bases from V and 7 from J, leaving 11 bases between them. The CDR3 loop is CASSVGGDPNSPLHF. CDR3 nucleotides: TGTGCCAGCAGCGTAGGTGGCGATCCGAATTCACCCCTCCACTTT.

This chain links TRBV9 with TRBJ1-5; D is unclear. Germline V gene sequence: CDR1 SGDLS, CDR2 YYNGEE. The CDR3 length is 15 residues. V gave up 1 base and J gave up 0 bases, with 8 bases separating them. This chain's CDR3 is CASSVTAYSNQPQHF. In DNA, the CDR3 is TGTGCCAGCAGCGTAACCGCATATAGCAATCAGCCCCAGCATTTT.

The V gene is TRBV9, the J gene TRBJ1-1, with 7 bases lining up with TRBD1. This CDR3 spans 13 amino acids. Trimming cost V 4 bases and J 4 bases; bases outside gene matches: 4. Looked up from germline, CDR1 is SGDLS and CDR2 is YYNGEE. The CDR3 nucleotides are TGTGCCAGCAGCAGTCAGGGGGGCACTGAAGCTTTCTTT. This gives the protein CASSSQGGTEAFF.

V and J are TRBV27 and TRBJ2-7; D is unclear. V lost 3 bases and J 0 bases, leaving 6 bases between the germline ends. CDR3 size: 13 residues. CDR1 and CDR2 (germline): MNHEY, SMNVEV (reference sequence). DNA for the CDR3: TGTGCCAGCAGTTTCAGTGGCTCCTACGAGCAGTACTTC. Its protein product is CASSFSGSYEQYF.